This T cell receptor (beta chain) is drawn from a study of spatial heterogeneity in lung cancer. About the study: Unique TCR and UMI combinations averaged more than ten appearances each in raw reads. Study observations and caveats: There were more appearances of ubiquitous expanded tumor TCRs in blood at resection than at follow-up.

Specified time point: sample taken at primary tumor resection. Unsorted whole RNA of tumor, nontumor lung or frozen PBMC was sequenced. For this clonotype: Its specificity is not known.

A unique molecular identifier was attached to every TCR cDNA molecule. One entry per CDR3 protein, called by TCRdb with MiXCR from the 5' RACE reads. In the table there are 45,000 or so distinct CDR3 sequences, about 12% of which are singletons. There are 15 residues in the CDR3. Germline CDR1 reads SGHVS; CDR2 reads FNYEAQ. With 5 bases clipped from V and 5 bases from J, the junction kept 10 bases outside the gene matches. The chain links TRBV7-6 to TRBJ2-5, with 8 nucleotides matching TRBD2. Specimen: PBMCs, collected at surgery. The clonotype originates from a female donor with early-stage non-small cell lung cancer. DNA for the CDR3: TGTGCCAGCAGCCTTAGCGGGGCACGGGGGGAGACCCAGTACTTC. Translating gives CASSLSGARGETQYF.